Following are 12 T cell receptor beta chains from one sample sequenced in a study of blood T cell repertoires in COVID-19. Assay: immunoSEQ multiplex PCR; the TCRdb copy retains only in-frame clones and omits some. The table lists roughly 160,000 clones, about 87% of them singletons. Material: peripheral blood. The receptors originated from a man in his 60s with acute or convalescent COVID-19.

The gene calls are TRBV9 and TRBJ2-2; 7 nucleotides align to TRBD1. The CDR3 runs to 13 residues. V dropped 5 bases and J dropped 4; count of bases not matched to a gene: 2. Germline V CDR1 and CDR2: SGDLS, YYNGEE. The CDR3 here is CASSRQGTGELFF. Written as DNA, the CDR3 is TGTGCCAGCAGTCGACAGGGCACCGGGGAGCTGTTTTTT.

As DNA, the CDR3 is TGTGCCAGCAGTTCTAGCTATGGCTACACCTTC. This sequence encodes CASSSSYGYTF. The rearrangement joins TRBV6-6 to TRBJ1-2, with D uncertain. V lost 4 bases and J 4 bases, leaving 4 bases between the germline ends. CDR3 length equals 11 residues. Germline CDR1 and CDR2: MNHNY and SVGAGI (reference sequence).

The rearrangement joins TRBV6-5 to TRBJ1-1; 8 bases are shared with TRBD1. Germline CDR1 MNHEY, CDR2 SVGAGI. V was pared by 5 bases and J by 6 bases, with 11 bases of the junction left unmatched. The CDR3 is made up of 15 amino acids. The CDR3 nucleotides read TGTGCCAGCAGTCGGCCGACAGGGGAACCCCCTGAAGCTTTCTTT. Translating gives CASSRPTGEPPEAFF.

This clone was counted a single time. The chain recombines TRBV11-3 with TRBJ2-7; TRBD1 aligns across 7 bases. Germline CDR1 is SGHNT and CDR2 is YENEEA. The CDR3 consists of 16 residues. J was trimmed by 0 bases and V by 2 bases; bases with no gene match: 7. For the CDR3, the DNA is TGTGCCAGCAGCTTACTCCGGACAGGTATCTCCTACGAGCAGTACTTC. This codes for CASSLLRTGISYEQYF.

This chain joins TRBV2 and TRBJ1-2; D unresolved. The ends were cut back, 7 bases at V and 3 bases at J, with 12 bases in the middle. The germline V gene encodes CDR1 SNHLY and CDR2 FYNNEI. The CDR3 is 13 residues long. The CDR3 region has the DNA TGTGCCAGCATACTGTCCGGGGACTATGGCTACACCTTC. As protein: CASILSGDYGYTF.

This chain links TRBV11-1 with TRBJ1-2; tentative D call: TRBD1 (5 bases). Trimming shortened V by 3 bases and J by 4 bases, and 15 bases separated the two germline ends. The CDR3 loop spans 15 amino acids. Germline values: CDR1 SGHAT, CDR2 FQDESV (reference sequence). In DNA, the CDR3 is TGTGCCAGCAGCTTGGGTTACACAGGAAGCTATGGCTACACCTTC. Amino acid sequence: CASSLGYTGSYGYTF. Complete variable domain (other parts from reference TRBV11-1 and TRBJ1-2): EAEVAQSPRYKITEKSQAVAFWCDPISGHATLYWYRQILGQGPELLVQFQDESVVDDSQLPKDRFSAERLKGVDSTLKIQPAELGDSAMYLCASSLGYTGSYGYTFGSGTRLTVV.

The chain has TRBV9 and TRBJ2-7, with D possibly being TRBD1 (6 bases). This CDR3 spans 14 amino acids. V lost 4 bases, J lost 3 bases, and 14 bases lay in between. Germline CDR1 and CDR2: SGDLS and YYNGEE. The CDR3 loop is CASSRQVNLYEQYF. The DNA for the CDR3 is TGTGCCAGCAGCAGACAGGTAAACCTCTACGAGCAGTACTTC.

The chain combines TRBV10-3 with TRBJ1-5, with D perhaps TRBD1 (6 bases). The ends were cut back, 4 bases at V and 4 bases at J, with 8 bases in the middle. From germline, CDR1 is ENHRY and CDR2 SYGVKD. The CDR3 totals 13 residues. The CDR3 region is CAISAQGNQPQHF. The CDR3 coding sequence is TGTGCCATCAGTGCGCAGGGGAATCAGCCCCAGCATTTT.

This clone was seen a single time. The gene calls are TRBV27 and TRBJ1-1, with a possible D match to TRBD1 (6 bases). The germline gives CDR1 MNHEY, CDR2 SMNVEV (reference sequence). V gave up 8 bases and J gave up 0 bases, with 7 bases separating them. This CDR3 is built from 12 residues. CDR3 loop: CASGGVNTEAFF. CDR3 nucleotides: TGTGCCAGCGGGGGCGTGAACACTGAAGCTTTCTTT.

This chain connects TRBV5-1 to TRBJ2-3; D gene unclear. The CDR3 sequence is 13 residues long. Germline CDR1 SGHRS, CDR2 YFSETQ. V lost 6 bases and J lost 0, with 8 bases in between. This chain's CDR3 is CASTFGSTDTQYF. The CDR3 DNA reads as TGCGCCAGCACGTTCGGTAGCACAGATACGCAGTATTTT.

The CDR3 is CASSGGANTEAFF. The CDR3 nucleotides read TGTGCCAGCAGCGGGGGGGCGAACACTGAAGCTTTCTTT. The V and J genes are TRBV7-3 and TRBJ1-1, with a tentative D call TRBD1 (6 bases). This CDR3 spans 13 amino acids. Germline-derived CDR1 and CDR2 are SGHTA and FQGTGA. Between the trimmed V and J ends, which lost 5 bases and 1 base, there was a span of 8 bases.

This sequence joins TRBV9 and TRBJ2-7; 11 positions agree with TRBD2. CDR3 length equals 15 residues. The V and J ends lost 2 bases and 3 bases, in that order; junction bases with no gene match: 4. Germline CDR1 is SGDLS and CDR2 is YYNGEE. CDR3 nucleotides: TGTGCCAGCAGCGTTAGCGGGAGGGCCGACTACGAGCAGTACTTC. Its protein is CASSVSGRADYEQYF.